Below, one TCR beta chain is given with its context. Its antigen is not known. Unrecorded immune exposure was likely among donors, who were nominally healthy when sampled. This record belongs to a study of cytomegalovirus exposure and HLA in healthy donors. At the level of the study: Inside one of the first data releases sat about 91 million unique TCRs taken from HLA-typed donors. When over 300 donors were genotyped, roughly 80% of them were found to fall in the Caucasian-associated ancestry cluster.

Study results and limitations: Most observed TCR sequences were rare, whereas some public TCRs were detected in many donors.

CDR3 size: 15 residues. V was pared by 0 bases and J by 8 bases, with 8 bases of the junction left unmatched. CDR1 and CDR2 (germline): SGHRS, YFSETQ. The PCR used 60 Vbeta and 13 Jbeta primers. TCRdb keeps only in-frame clones here, not all; method: immunoSEQ multiplex PCR. Of 110,000 or so clones in the sample, 60% to 80% were seen once. This chain connects TRBV5-1 to TRBJ1-2; 9 nucleotides align to TRBD1. Sequenced sample: PBMCs. The receptor was derived from a man aged 18 to 35 in good health and CMV-seropositive. In DNA form, the CDR3 reads TGCGCCAGCAGCTTGGCCTACGACAGGGGGGGAGGCTACACCTTC. Protein: CASSLAYDRGGGYTF.